Below are 24 T cell receptor beta chains sequenced from a single sample in a study of cytomegalovirus exposure and HLA in healthy donors (dated 2017 in TCRdb). Receptors were amplified or captured by the immunoSEQ multiplex PCR assay. The multiplex PCR relied on a mix of 60 forward primers for TCR Vbeta segments and 13 reverse primers for TCR Jbeta segments. TCRdb carries this immuneACCESS record with in-frame sequences only. Its versions omit some clonotypes, under half of them owing to an unresolved V gene in the studies checked, with the rest unexplained. In all, the sample holds 100,000 or so clones, and over 80% of those were seen once. Of the sample, roughly 6.9% falls within the top ten clones. Sequenced material: PBMCs. All receptors derive from a man aged 30 to 45 in good health and CMV-seropositive.

The V and J genes are TRBV28 and TRBJ2-7; 9 bases agree with TRBD2. The CDR3 covers 18 residues. Germline CDR1 MDHEN, CDR2 SYDVKM. V dropped 4 bases and J dropped 0; count of bases not matched to a gene: 13. The CDR3 sequence: CASSSPRERGVNSYEQYF. The CDR3 region has the DNA TGTGCCAGCAGTTCCCCACGAGAGCGGGGGGTCAACTCCTACGAGCAGTACTTC.

The chain uses TRBV7-2 and TRBJ2-1, with D possibly being TRBD1 (5 bases). This CDR3 spans 13 amino acids. From germline, CDR1 is SGHTA and CDR2 FQGNSA. The V end was cut by 1 base, the J end by 6 bases, with 7 bases between. CDR3 sequence reads: CASSLVRANEQFF. The CDR3 DNA is TGTGCCAGCAGCTTAGTCAGGGCCAATGAGCAGTTCTTC.

Here the CDR3 DNA reads TGTGCCAGCAGTGAAGGGAGCACTGAAGCTTTCTTT. Its protein product is CASSEGSTEAFF. The chain is built from TRBV6-1 and TRBJ1-1; D is unclear. The length of the CDR3 is 12 residues. Between the trimmed V and J ends, which lost 1 base and 4 bases, there was a span of 4 bases. Germline V lookup: CDR1 MNHNS, CDR2 SASEGT.

The chain joins TRBV18 to TRBJ1-1, with D possibly being TRBD1 (5 bases). The CDR3 is 15 residues long. V was pared by 2 bases and J by 5 bases, with 15 bases between. Germline V gene data show CDR1 as KGHSH and CDR2 as LQKENI. The CDR3 nucleotides read TGTGCCAGCTCACCAGTCCCCGCCCGGGGGACTGAAGCTTTCTTT. Its protein product is CASSPVPARGTEAFF.

The chain employs TRBV19 and TRBJ2-1, with TRBD2 identical over 8 bases. V dropped 6 bases and J dropped 7; count of bases not matched to a gene: 11. Germline V gives CDR1 LNHDA, CDR2 SQIVND (reference sequence). The length of the CDR3 is 15 residues. The CDR3 loop reads CASSKIAGYLNEQFF. CDR3 coding DNA: TGTGCCAGTAGCAAAATAGCGGGGTACCTAAATGAGCAGTTCTTC.

This clone was detected only once. The rearrangement joins TRBV7-9 to TRBJ2-1, with 12 bases identical to TRBD2. With V trimmed by 1 base and J by 4 bases, 11 bases remained unmatched. The CDR3 runs 19 residues. Germline V gives CDR1 SEHNR, CDR2 FQNEAQ (reference sequence). CDR3 protein: CASSLGLAGGPESYNEQFF. The CDR3 DNA reads TGTGCCAGCAGCTTAGGGCTAGCGGGGGGGCCTGAATCGTACAATGAGCAGTTCTTC.

The chain recombines TRBV2 with TRBJ1-6, with D unresolved. Germline values: CDR1 SNHLY, CDR2 FYNNEI. The length of the CDR3 is 12 residues. V was trimmed by 3 bases and J by 8 bases, leaving 5 bases between them. The CDR3 nucleotides read TGTGCCAGCAGTGACGGTTATTCACCCCTCCACTTT. It translates to CASSDGYSPLHF. Supplemented by reference TRBV2 and TRBJ1-6, the full variable domain reads EPEVTQTPSHQVTQMGQEVILRCVPISNHLYFYWYRQILGQKVEFLVSFYNNEISEKSEIFDDQFSVERPDGSNFTLKIRSTKLEDSAMYFCASSDGYSPLHFGNGTRLTVT.

This clone has just a few counts. The sample holds other DNA sequences that translate to the same CDR3. V gene TRBV30 combines with J gene TRBJ1-6, with unresolved D. The CDR3 spans 16 residues. In germline, CDR1 is GTSNPN, CDR2 SVGIG (reference sequence). Between the trimmed V and J ends, which lost 0 bases and 7 bases, there was a span of 16 bases. The CDR3 is CAWSVDGDVGNSPLHF. For the CDR3, the DNA is TGTGCCTGGAGTGTAGACGGGGATGTCGGAAATTCACCCCTCCACTTT.

J is TRBJ2-2 and V is TRBV5-1; 13 nucleotides match TRBD2. Germline lookup yields CDR1 SGHRS and CDR2 YFSETQ. This CDR3 contains 17 residues. V shed 3 bases, J shed 4 bases, and the junction held 6 bases outside the gene matches. This CDR3 is CASSSGLAGSGTGELFF. CDR3 nucleotide sequence: TGCGCCAGCAGCTCGGGACTAGCGGGGAGTGGCACCGGGGAGCTGTTTTTT.

This clone turned up a few times. The rearrangement joins TRBV4-1 to TRBJ1-5; D remains ambiguous. CDR3 length equals 13 residues. The germline CDR1 and CDR2 sequences are MGHRA and YSYEKL. Trimming took off 0 bases at V and 3 bases at J, with 3 bases between the two ends. This CDR3 reads CASSQELNQPQHF. CDR3 DNA: TGCGCCAGCAGCCAAGAACTCAATCAGCCCCAGCATTTT.

This chain links TRBV4-1 with TRBJ1-6; D unclear. The V gene's germline CDR1 is MGHRA and CDR2 YSYEKL. The length of the CDR3 is 16 residues. The V end was cut by 1 base, the J end by 7 bases, with 14 bases between. CDR3 residues: CASSQAPRGGNSPLHF. CDR3 coding DNA: TGCGCCAGCAGCCAAGCACCCCGGGGTGGAAATTCACCCCTCCACTTT.

The chain joins TRBV19 to TRBJ2-7, with 7 nucleotides matching TRBD1. This CDR3 comprises 13 residues. Germline-derived CDR1 and CDR2 are LNHDA and SQIVND (reference sequence). V was clipped by 6 bases and J by 4 bases; unmatched bases: 6. The CDR3 region is CASSPGQRYEQYF. CDR3 DNA sequence: TGTGCCAGTAGCCCGGGACAGAGATACGAGCAGTACTTC.

The chain has TRBV6-1 and TRBJ2-1; D may be TRBD2 (6 bases). Germline CDR1 reads MNHNS; CDR2 reads SASEGT. V dropped 8 bases and J dropped 3 bases, with 11 bases sitting between them. The CDR3 has 13 amino acids. CDR3 sequence reads: CASGDLNYNEQFF. DNA of the CDR3: TGTGCCAGCGGGGACTTGAACTACAATGAGCAGTTCTTC.

The J gene is TRBJ1-2, the V gene TRBV29-1, with a tentative D call TRBD1 (6 bases). Germline V lookup: CDR1 SQVTM, CDR2 ANQGSEA. The CDR3 length is 12 residues. Trimming removed 3 bases from V and 2 bases from J, with 7 bases in between. The CDR3 reads CSVEDRNYGYTF. The CDR3 nucleotides read TGCAGCGTTGAGGACAGAAACTATGGCTACACCTTC.

This chain connects TRBV5-4 to TRBJ2-5; D call uncertain. The length of the CDR3 is 14 residues. From germline, CDR1 is SGHNT and CDR2 YYREEE (reference sequence). V was trimmed by 0 bases and J by 1 base, leaving 7 bases between them. The DNA for the CDR3 is TGTGCCAGCAGCTTGGAGCGTGCCCAAGAGACCCAGTACTTC. This encodes CASSLERAQETQYF.

The V and J genes are TRBV11-2 and TRBJ2-7; unclear D gene. V shed 5 bases and J shed 2 bases, with 7 bases lying between them. Germline CDR1 and CDR2: SGHAT and FQNNGV. The CDR3 is 12 amino acids. DNA of the CDR3: TGTGCCAGCAGCGTCCCTACCTACGAGCAGTACTTC. Translation: CASSVPTYEQYF.

The CDR3 region is CAGGGRTNEKLFF. CDR3 DNA sequence: TGTGCGGGGGGGGGCCGAACTAATGAAAAACTGTTTTTT. This chain links TRBV30 with TRBJ1-4, with D possibly TRBD1 on 6 matching bases. Germline V gene sequence: CDR1 GTSNPN, CDR2 SVGIG (reference sequence). This CDR3 has 13 residues.

The chain has TRBV30 and TRBJ1-5, with D possibly TRBD1 on 5 matching bases. Germline V gives CDR1 GTSNPN, CDR2 SVGIG (reference sequence). Trimming removed 1 base at V and 8 bases at J, with 12 bases between. This CDR3 region has 13 residues. The CDR3 nucleotides read TGTGCCTGGAGTGGGGGCATCCTTGAGCCCCAGCATTTT. It encodes CAWSGGILEPQHF. The full variable domain, in which reference TRBV30 and TRBJ1-5 provide the parts outside the CDR3, is SQTIHQWPATLVQPVGSPLSLECTVEGTSNPNLYWYRQAAGRGLQLLFYSVGIGQISSEVPQNLSASRPQDRQFILSSKKLLLSDSGFYLCAWSGGILEPQHFGDGTRLSIL.

As for this clone: Distinct nucleotide sequences in the sample also encode this CDR3. The gene calls are TRBV9 and TRBJ2-1, with D perhaps TRBD1 (6 bases). The CDR3 consists of 12 residues. Germline V lookup: CDR1 SGDLS, CDR2 YYNGEE. V lost 3 bases and J 7 bases, leaving 8 bases between the germline ends. The CDR3 nucleotides are TGTGCCAGCAGCGCGCAGGGGAATGAGCAGTTCTTC. Its translation is CASSAQGNEQFF. Supplemented by reference TRBV9 and TRBJ2-1, the full variable domain reads DSGVTQTPKHLITATGQRVTLRCSPRSGDLSVYWYQQSLDQGLQFLIQYYNGEERAKGNILERFSAQQFPDLHSELNLSSLELGDSALYFCASSAQGNEQFFGPGTRLTVL.

The chain carries TRBV5-1 and TRBJ1-4, with D maybe TRBD1 (6 bases). The V and J ends lost 4 bases and 6 bases respectively, with 16 bases between them. This CDR3 spans 15 amino acids. The V gene's germline CDR1 is SGHRS and CDR2 YFSETQ. The CDR3 loop is CASSNPTRGDEKLFF. CDR3 in DNA: TGCGCCAGCAGCAACCCGACCAGGGGTGATGAAAAACTGTTTTTT.

This chain connects TRBV27 to TRBJ2-3; D gene uncertain. CDR3 length: 13 residues. Germline V gene lookup returns CDR1 MNHEY and CDR2 SMNVEV (reference sequence). V lost 2 bases and J lost 7, with 10 bases in between. Here the CDR3 reads CASSLRLSHTQYF. The CDR3 DNA is TGTGCCAGCAGTTTACGGTTGAGTCATACGCAGTATTTT.

This clone has a single count. The V call is TRBV6-1, the J call TRBJ2-7; a weak D match, TRBD1 (9 bases). Deletions cut 4 bases from V and 7 bases from J, with 20 bases between. Germline assignment: CDR1 MNHNS and CDR2 SASEGT. The CDR3 sequence is 15 residues long. CDR3 in amino acids: CASSGRGDRVAEQYF. The CDR3 DNA sequence: TGTGCCAGCAGTGGGCGGGGGGACAGGGTTGCGGAGCAGTACTTC.

The chain links TRBV6-5 to TRBJ2-7; 8 nucleotides line up with TRBD1. V lost 2 bases, J lost 2 bases, and 5 bases stayed unmatched. Germline loops: CDR1 MNHEY, CDR2 SVGAGI. This CDR3 contains 15 residues. DNA of the CDR3: TGTGCCAGCAGTTACCGACGACAGGGGACCTACGAGCAGTACTTC. This encodes CASSYRRQGTYEQYF.

The chain joins TRBV6-5 to TRBJ2-2, with 7 positions matching TRBD1. The germline V gene encodes CDR1 MNHEY and CDR2 SVGAGI. Trimming removed 5 bases from V and 1 base from J; junction bases left unmatched: 4. This CDR3 comprises 15 residues. CDR3 amino acids: CASSLGQLNTGELFF. In DNA form, the CDR3 reads TGTGCCAGCAGTCTGGGACAGTTGAACACCGGGGAGCTGTTTTTT.